These 27 T cell receptor beta chains originate from one sample sequenced in a study of CD8 T cells in ankylosing spondylitis. TCRdb redid the calling of the 5' RACE reads with MiXCR, one entry per CDR3 protein. The sample lists about 260,000 distinct CDR3 sequences, 20% to 30% occurring once. The sequenced sample consisted of blood, either unsorted or a sorted T cell fraction (not recorded which). These receptors were collected from a male donor with ankylosing spondylitis or in good health (not recorded which).

V usage is TRBV15 and J usage is TRBJ2-1; D gene ambiguous. Germline lookup yields CDR1 LNHNV and CDR2 YYDKDF (reference sequence). Trimming removed 0 bases at V and 6 bases at J, with 9 bases between. The CDR3 extends over 14 amino acids. For the CDR3, the DNA is TGTGCCACCAGCAGAGATACATTGACCAATGAGCAGTTCTTC. Translating it yields CATSRDTLTNEQFF.

This clonotype was seen repeatedly, ten times or more. The chain is built from TRBV10-2 and TRBJ2-6; D is unresolved. The CDR3 length is 17 residues. V lost 5 bases and J lost 0, with 14 bases in between. Germline loops: CDR1 WSHSY, CDR2 SAAADI. CDR3 nucleotides: TGCGCCAGCAGTCGTTCACAGCTTGTCTCTGGGGCCAACGTCCTGACTTTC. Translation gives CASSRSQLVSGANVLTF.

Only a few counts were recorded for this clonotype. CDR3 sequence reads: CASSIEILNTGELFF. CDR3 bases: TGTGCCAGTAGTATAGAGATACTGAACACCGGGGAGCTGTTTTTT. The chain joins TRBV19 to TRBJ2-2; no definite D call. The V end lost 0 bases, the J end lost 1 base, and 6 bases lay between the germline ends. CDR1 is LNHDA, CDR2 SQIVND, per germline (reference sequence). The CDR3 has 15 residues.

This clonotype was detected a few times. The chain uses TRBV7-9 and TRBJ2-2; either TRBD1 or TRBD2 may fit D (5 bases each). The CDR3 spans 17 residues. The germline V and J ends were trimmed by 5 bases and 1 base, with 17 bases remaining between them. Germline CDR1 reads SEHNR; CDR2 reads FQNEAQ (reference sequence). This CDR3 reads CASSPGPPLMNTGELFF. The CDR3 DNA sequence: TGTGCCAGCAGCCCGGGACCCCCTTTGATGAACACCGGGGAGCTGTTTTTT.

This chain connects TRBV25-1 to TRBJ1-1, with D perhaps TRBD1 (6 bases). The CDR3 has 14 residues. Germline CDR1 is MGHDK and CDR2 is SYGVNS. The germline V and J ends were trimmed by 4 bases and 6 bases, with 15 bases remaining between them. CDR3 amino acids: CASSVTGGGAEAFF. CDR3 nucleotides: TGTGCCAGCAGTGTCACGGGGGGGGGCGCTGAAGCTTTCTTT.

This clonotype was counted ten times or more. J is TRBJ2-7 and V is TRBV5-6; D gene uncertain. V was shortened by 0 bases and J by 0 bases, with 13 bases between the two germline ends. The CDR3 covers 16 residues. Germline assignment: CDR1 SGHDT and CDR2 YYEEEE. CDR3 in DNA: TGTGCCAGCAGCTTGGTGGGCGGTGGGAACTCCTACGAGCAGTACTTC. This gives the protein CASSLVGGGNSYEQYF.

The rearrangement joins TRBV27 to TRBJ2-7; TRBD1 agrees at 9 bases. Losses at the gene ends were 6 bases for V and 2 bases for J; bases not matched to a gene: 5. The germline CDR1 and CDR2 sequences are MNHEY and SMNVEV (reference sequence). The CDR3 has 14 amino acids. The CDR3 nucleotides read TGTGCCAGCAGCAGACAGGGGGTGACCTACGAGCAGTACTTC. Translating gives CASSRQGVTYEQYF.

This clonotype was counted only a few times. The chain recombines TRBV12-3 or TRBV12-4 with TRBJ2-7; D is perhaps TRBD1 or TRBD2 (5 bases each). V was trimmed by 7 bases and J by 0 bases, leaving 16 bases between them. The CDR3 is 15 amino acids. CDR3 nucleotides: TGTGCCAGCAAAGCGACGGACGGGACCTCCTACGAGCAGTACTTC. Translated: CASKATDGTSYEQYF.

This clonotype appeared many times. This rearrangement joins TRBV12-3 or TRBV12-4 to TRBJ2-3; no clear D gene. V lost 4 bases, J lost 1 base, and 6 bases lay in between. CDR3 length: 13 residues. CDR3 loop: CASSSYRTDTQYF. CDR3 sequence (DNA): TGTGCCAGCAGTTCCTACCGCACAGATACGCAGTATTTT.

This chain uses TRBV2 with TRBJ1-2; 8 bases line up with TRBD1. Germline V CDR1 and CDR2: SNHLY, FYNNEI. The CDR3 is made up of 14 amino acids. V trimming: 2 bases; J trimming: 7 bases; junction bases outside the gene matches: 6. The CDR3 nucleotides read TGTGCCAGCAGTGAAACCAGGGGGCGGCTTGGCTACACCTTC. Its protein product is CASSETRGRLGYTF.

This clonotype was found many times. V usage is TRBV5-1 and J usage is TRBJ2-3, with TRBD1 as a possible D gene (5 bases). Trimming took off 2 bases at V and 5 bases at J, with 18 bases between the two ends. The CDR3 has 16 amino acids. The V gene's germline CDR1 is SGHRS and CDR2 YFSETQ. This CDR3 reads CASSLVRAGFGDTQYF. The CDR3 DNA sequence: TGCGCCAGCAGCTTAGTCAGGGCAGGGTTCGGAGATACGCAGTATTTT.

This clonotype was recorded at least ten times. The V call is TRBV7-6, the J call TRBJ1-6; D possibly corresponds to TRBD1 (6 bases). The CDR3 sequence is 14 residues long. Germline CDR1 and CDR2: SGHVS and FNYEAQ. Trimming took 4 bases from V and 7 from J, leaving 11 bases between them. CDR3 nucleotide sequence: TGTGCCAGCAGCTACAGGGAGGGCAATTCACCCCTCCACTTT. Amino acids: CASSYREGNSPLHF.

At least ten counts were recorded for this clonotype. The rearrangement joins TRBV6-1 to TRBJ2-7; 8 positions agree with TRBD2. The CDR3 loop spans 15 amino acids. The V gene end was trimmed by 5 bases and the J gene end by 3 bases; junction bases not matched to a gene: 9. The V gene's germline CDR1 is MNHNS and CDR2 SASEGT. The CDR3 nucleotides read TGTGCCAGCAGTCCCACCCGGACTAGCAGCTACGAGCAGTACTTC. Encoded protein: CASSPTRTSSYEQYF.

This clonotype was seen ten or more times. This chain connects TRBV29-1 to TRBJ1-1; D gene unclear. Trimming removed 4 bases from V and 0 bases from J, with 12 bases in between. This CDR3 has 14 amino acids. Germline assignment: CDR1 SQVTM and CDR2 ANQGSEA. CDR3 residues: CSVVMRQMNTEAFF. For the CDR3, the DNA is TGCAGCGTTGTTATGCGGCAGATGAACACTGAAGCTTTCTTT.

The chain links TRBV6-6 to TRBJ1-5; D not certain. V lost 10 bases to trimming and J lost 7 bases, with 17 bases between them. CDR1 and CDR2 (germline): MNHNY, SVGAGI (reference sequence). The length of the CDR3 is 13 residues. The CDR3 region has the DNA TGTGCCACCATGGGAGGTTTTCGGCAGCCCCAGCATTTT. It codes for CATMGGFRQPQHF.

This clonotype was counted many times. The chain uses TRBV9 and TRBJ2-3, with TRBD2 matching 12 bases. The CDR3 length is 19 residues. V lost 0 bases to trimming and J lost 1 base; unmatched junction nucleotides: 9. Germline loops: CDR1 SGDLS, CDR2 YYNGEE. CDR3 coding DNA: TGTGCCAGCAGCGTAGCACTAGCGGGGGGCACCTCTGGCACAGATACGCAGTATTTT. Amino acids: CASSVALAGGTSGTDTQYF. Variable domain in full (rest from reference TRBV9 and TRBJ2-3): DSGVTQTPKHLITATGQRVTLRCSPRSGDLSVYWYQQSLDQGLQFLIQYYNGEERAKGNILERFSAQQFPDLHSELNLSSLELGDSALYFCASSVALAGGTSGTDTQYFGPGTRLTVL.

This clonotype appeared many times. This rearrangement joins TRBV28 to TRBJ1-2; D might be TRBD1 (5 bases). CDR1 is MDHEN, CDR2 SYDVKM, per germline. V lost 4 bases and J 4 bases, leaving 13 bases between the germline ends. This CDR3 is 14 amino acids long. In DNA form, the CDR3 reads TGTGCCAGCAGTTATGGGGACCTGAGCTATGGCTACACCTTC. This translates into CASSYGDLSYGYTF.

In this sample, this clonotype turned up a few times. The chain links TRBV20-1 to TRBJ2-5; D gene unclear. The CDR3 sequence is 14 residues long. Germline-derived CDR1 and CDR2 are DFQATT and SNEGSKA (reference sequence). The ends were cut back, 0 bases at V and 0 bases at J, with 8 bases in the middle. CDR3 sequence (DNA): TGCAGTGCTAGAGATGGCAGGAACCAAGAGACCCAGTACTTC. Translating gives CSARDGRNQETQYF.

At least ten counts were recorded for this clonotype. This rearrangement joins TRBV12-3 or TRBV12-4 to TRBJ2-7; 12 positions agree with TRBD2. The CDR3 extends over 13 amino acids. V was pared by 10 bases and J by 12 bases, with 13 bases of the junction left unmatched. The CDR3 DNA reads as TGTGCCACCGGGAGGGTAGGACTAGCGGGAACGTACTTC. This translates into CATGRVGLAGTYF.

This clonotype has just one count. The V gene is TRBV6-1, the J gene TRBJ2-5; TRBD1 matches at 7 bases. The CDR3 totals 14 residues. Trimming cost V 6 bases and J 2 bases; bases outside gene matches: 6. Germline lookup yields CDR1 MNHNS and CDR2 SASEGT. The CDR3 sequence: CASRQGSPQETQYF. The CDR3 nucleotides read TGTGCCAGCAGACAGGGGTCGCCACAAGAGACCCAGTACTTC.

This clonotype was seen at least ten times. CDR3 nucleotide sequence: TGCGCCAGCAGCTTGGAGGGTAGGGAGCCCCAGCATTTT. Amino acids: CASSLEGREPQHF. This chain links TRBV5-1 with TRBJ1-5, with D unresolved. V was cut by 0 bases and J by 8 bases, with 9 bases left in between. The germline V gene encodes CDR1 SGHRS and CDR2 YFSETQ. CDR3 length: 13 amino acids.

The genes are TRBV11-2 and TRBJ2-1; either TRBD1 or TRBD2 may supply D (5 bases each). The ends were cut back, 5 bases at V and 0 bases at J, with 11 bases in the middle. Per the germline V gene, CDR1 is SGHAT and CDR2 is FQNNGV. CDR3 length: 15 residues. In nucleotides, the CDR3 is TGTGCCAGCAGCCCGGGACGGCCCTCCTACAATGAGCAGTTCTTC. Translated: CASSPGRPSYNEQFF.

The genes are TRBV11-2 and TRBJ2-5; D is undetermined. V lost 3 bases and J 4 bases, leaving 9 bases between the germline ends. Germline CDR1 is SGHAT and CDR2 is FQNNGV. The CDR3 has 13 amino acids. Here the CDR3 DNA reads TGTGCCAGCAGCTTTCCCACTTCAGAGACCCAGTACTTC. Its protein is CASSFPTSETQYF. The full variable domain, with the rest looked up from reference TRBV11-2 and TRBJ2-5, is EAGVAQSPRYKIIEKRQSVAFWCNPISGHATLYWYQQILGQGPKLLIQFQNNGVVDDSQLPKDRFSAERLKGVDSTLKIQPAKLEDSAVYLCASSFPTSETQYFGPGTRLLVL.

The rearrangement uses TRBV7-2 and TRBJ2-3, with TRBD1 matching 8 bases. CDR3 length: 14 amino acids. After removal of 3 bases from V and 5 bases from J, the junction contained 4 bases not matched to a gene. Germline CDR1 SGHTA, CDR2 FQGNSA. CDR3 in DNA: TGTGCCAGCAGCTTGGAAGGGACAGGAGATACGCAGTATTTT. Protein: CASSLEGTGDTQYF.

This clonotype was picked up many times. The genes are TRBV3-1 and TRBJ2-1; D call uncertain. The V and J ends lost 1 base and 6 bases respectively, with 4 bases between them. The CDR3 loop spans 12 amino acids. Germline values: CDR1 LGHDT, CDR2 YNNKEL (reference sequence). CDR3 amino acids: CASSQVSNEQFF. CDR3 nucleotides: TGTGCCAGCAGCCAAGTTTCCAATGAGCAGTTCTTC.

In its sample, this clonotype was seen a few times. The J gene is TRBJ2-7, the V gene TRBV29-1; no firm D call. The ends were cut back, 4 bases at V and 5 bases at J, with 18 bases in the middle. CDR3 size: 14 residues. The germline V gene encodes CDR1 SQVTM and CDR2 ANQGSEA. The CDR3 reads CSVGPSVGPHEQYF. The CDR3 DNA sequence: TGCAGCGTTGGCCCGAGTGTGGGCCCCCACGAGCAGTACTTC.

This rearrangement joins TRBV3-1 to TRBJ1-5; 10 bases are a match to TRBD1. J gave up 2 bases and V 6 bases, and 4 bases lay outside the gene matches. Germline V gene data show CDR1 as LGHDT and CDR2 as YNNKEL (reference sequence). The CDR3 contains 15 residues. The CDR3 coding sequence is TGTGCCAGCAGTCACGGACAGGGGGGCAATCAGCCCCAGCATTTT. Its protein is CASSHGQGGNQPQHF.